Listed below are T cell receptor beta chains from one sample, sequenced in a study of blood T cells in healthy people across ages. TCRdb called the 5' RACE reads again in MiXCR, with one record for every CDR3 protein. The sample has about 1.4 million distinct CDR3 sequences, roughly 64% seen once. The sequenced sample consisted of blood. Receptors originate from a man aged 18 to 30 in good health. Both conserved end residues are trimmed from each CDR3. The D gene is left open where the match is weak.

TRBV4-1	TRBD1	ASSQERVTGDGYT
TRBV29-1	TRBD1	SVELKFGTGDGYT
TRBV20-1	TRBD1	SALDRGVSYEQY
TRBV6-1	-	ASSEGGRLGESYEQY
TRBV6-2/TRBV6-3	TRBD1	ASSLQGGAARQPQH
TRBV7-2	-	ASSVALLGEQF
TRBV29-1	TRBD1	SVVGDRDNEQF
TRBV4-1	-	ASSQVPSDSGNTIY
TRBV12-3/TRBV12-4	-	ASSLWGTGTRGEQY
TRBV7-2	TRBD2	ASRHTAGTSGGTGELF
TRBV27	-	ASSLLGTENEKLF
TRBV29-1	-	SVEEPLGSSYNEQY
TRBV29-1	TRBD2	SVDMLADNEQY
TRBV27	-	ASSLGSNSYNEQF
TRBV12-3/TRBV12-4	TRBD1	ASSRGTGSYNEQY
TRBV6-1	-	ASSVDGGLEQY
TRBV6-6	-	ATTRGGYTDTQY
TRBV9	TRBD1	ASSLAYRGQTQY
TRBV5-1	TRBD1	ASSLEPQGNNGYT
TRBV4-2	TRBD2	ASSLPGVLAGRTGELF
TRBV4-1	-	ASSRLQVQGNQPQH
TRBV4-2	TRBD1	ASSPPGQGAMNTEAF
TRBV27	TRBD1	ASKGTGAGANVLT
TRBV4-1	-	ASQVRGGSYEQY
TRBV20-1	-	SARGNGYNEQF
TRBV28	TRBD2	ASSFGQGGLAGAYEQY
TRBV7-9	TRBD2	ASSSTSGQRTDTQY
TRBV13	-	ASSLGQGRSEQY
TRBV12-3/TRBV12-4	-	ASSRTNPYEQY
TRBV12-3/TRBV12-4	TRBD1	ASSTTGTGPTDTQY